This T cell receptor beta chain was found in a study of T-cell reconstitution after alpha-beta-depleted transplantation in children. This clonotype was observed many times. Trimming shortened V by 2 bases and J by 7 bases, and 8 bases separated the two germline ends. CDR1 and CDR2 (germline): MRHNA, SNTAGT. The CDR3 contains 13 residues. TCRbeta library construction was performed incorporating unique molecular identifiers. A single record per CDR3 protein comes from TCRdb applying MiXCR to the PCR reads. The sample carries some 490,000 distinct CDR3 sequences, approximately 12% recorded once. The specimen was PBMCs from the stem cell graft donor, collected from the stem cell graft. This clonotype was sampled from a human donor who donated a stem cell graft to a child with combined immunodeficiency. The chain carries TRBV6-4 and TRBJ2-2; no clear D gene. CDR3 DNA sequence: TGTGCCAGCAGTGACGACGAGGTCGGGGAGCTGTTTTTT. Translated, it gives CASSDDEVGELFF.